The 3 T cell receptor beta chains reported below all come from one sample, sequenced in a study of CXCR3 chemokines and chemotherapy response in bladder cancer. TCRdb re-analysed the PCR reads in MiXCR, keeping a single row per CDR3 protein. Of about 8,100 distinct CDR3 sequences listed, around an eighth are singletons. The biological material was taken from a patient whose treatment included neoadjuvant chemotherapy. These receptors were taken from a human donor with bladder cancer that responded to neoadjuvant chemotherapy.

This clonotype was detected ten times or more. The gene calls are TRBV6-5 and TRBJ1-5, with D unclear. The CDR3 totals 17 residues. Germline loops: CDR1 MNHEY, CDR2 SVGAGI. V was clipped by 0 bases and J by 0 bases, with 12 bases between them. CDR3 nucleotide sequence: TGTGCCAGCAGTTACTCGTCGGCAGCGAATAGCAATCAGCCCCAGCATTTT. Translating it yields CASSYSSAANSNQPQHF.

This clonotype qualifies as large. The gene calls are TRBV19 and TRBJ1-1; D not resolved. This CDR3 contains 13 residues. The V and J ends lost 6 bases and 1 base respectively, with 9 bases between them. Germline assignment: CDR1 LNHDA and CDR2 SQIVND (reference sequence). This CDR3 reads CASRVGKNTEAFF. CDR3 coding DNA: TGTGCCAGTAGGGTAGGGAAGAACACTGAAGCTTTCTTT.

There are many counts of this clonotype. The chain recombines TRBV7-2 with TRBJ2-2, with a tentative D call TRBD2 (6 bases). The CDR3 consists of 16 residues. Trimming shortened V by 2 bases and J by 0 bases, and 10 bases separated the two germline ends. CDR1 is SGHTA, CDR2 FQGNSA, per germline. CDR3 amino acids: CASSLSGGANTGELFF. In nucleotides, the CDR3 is TGTGCCAGCAGCTTAAGTGGCGGGGCGAACACCGGGGAGCTGTTTTTT.